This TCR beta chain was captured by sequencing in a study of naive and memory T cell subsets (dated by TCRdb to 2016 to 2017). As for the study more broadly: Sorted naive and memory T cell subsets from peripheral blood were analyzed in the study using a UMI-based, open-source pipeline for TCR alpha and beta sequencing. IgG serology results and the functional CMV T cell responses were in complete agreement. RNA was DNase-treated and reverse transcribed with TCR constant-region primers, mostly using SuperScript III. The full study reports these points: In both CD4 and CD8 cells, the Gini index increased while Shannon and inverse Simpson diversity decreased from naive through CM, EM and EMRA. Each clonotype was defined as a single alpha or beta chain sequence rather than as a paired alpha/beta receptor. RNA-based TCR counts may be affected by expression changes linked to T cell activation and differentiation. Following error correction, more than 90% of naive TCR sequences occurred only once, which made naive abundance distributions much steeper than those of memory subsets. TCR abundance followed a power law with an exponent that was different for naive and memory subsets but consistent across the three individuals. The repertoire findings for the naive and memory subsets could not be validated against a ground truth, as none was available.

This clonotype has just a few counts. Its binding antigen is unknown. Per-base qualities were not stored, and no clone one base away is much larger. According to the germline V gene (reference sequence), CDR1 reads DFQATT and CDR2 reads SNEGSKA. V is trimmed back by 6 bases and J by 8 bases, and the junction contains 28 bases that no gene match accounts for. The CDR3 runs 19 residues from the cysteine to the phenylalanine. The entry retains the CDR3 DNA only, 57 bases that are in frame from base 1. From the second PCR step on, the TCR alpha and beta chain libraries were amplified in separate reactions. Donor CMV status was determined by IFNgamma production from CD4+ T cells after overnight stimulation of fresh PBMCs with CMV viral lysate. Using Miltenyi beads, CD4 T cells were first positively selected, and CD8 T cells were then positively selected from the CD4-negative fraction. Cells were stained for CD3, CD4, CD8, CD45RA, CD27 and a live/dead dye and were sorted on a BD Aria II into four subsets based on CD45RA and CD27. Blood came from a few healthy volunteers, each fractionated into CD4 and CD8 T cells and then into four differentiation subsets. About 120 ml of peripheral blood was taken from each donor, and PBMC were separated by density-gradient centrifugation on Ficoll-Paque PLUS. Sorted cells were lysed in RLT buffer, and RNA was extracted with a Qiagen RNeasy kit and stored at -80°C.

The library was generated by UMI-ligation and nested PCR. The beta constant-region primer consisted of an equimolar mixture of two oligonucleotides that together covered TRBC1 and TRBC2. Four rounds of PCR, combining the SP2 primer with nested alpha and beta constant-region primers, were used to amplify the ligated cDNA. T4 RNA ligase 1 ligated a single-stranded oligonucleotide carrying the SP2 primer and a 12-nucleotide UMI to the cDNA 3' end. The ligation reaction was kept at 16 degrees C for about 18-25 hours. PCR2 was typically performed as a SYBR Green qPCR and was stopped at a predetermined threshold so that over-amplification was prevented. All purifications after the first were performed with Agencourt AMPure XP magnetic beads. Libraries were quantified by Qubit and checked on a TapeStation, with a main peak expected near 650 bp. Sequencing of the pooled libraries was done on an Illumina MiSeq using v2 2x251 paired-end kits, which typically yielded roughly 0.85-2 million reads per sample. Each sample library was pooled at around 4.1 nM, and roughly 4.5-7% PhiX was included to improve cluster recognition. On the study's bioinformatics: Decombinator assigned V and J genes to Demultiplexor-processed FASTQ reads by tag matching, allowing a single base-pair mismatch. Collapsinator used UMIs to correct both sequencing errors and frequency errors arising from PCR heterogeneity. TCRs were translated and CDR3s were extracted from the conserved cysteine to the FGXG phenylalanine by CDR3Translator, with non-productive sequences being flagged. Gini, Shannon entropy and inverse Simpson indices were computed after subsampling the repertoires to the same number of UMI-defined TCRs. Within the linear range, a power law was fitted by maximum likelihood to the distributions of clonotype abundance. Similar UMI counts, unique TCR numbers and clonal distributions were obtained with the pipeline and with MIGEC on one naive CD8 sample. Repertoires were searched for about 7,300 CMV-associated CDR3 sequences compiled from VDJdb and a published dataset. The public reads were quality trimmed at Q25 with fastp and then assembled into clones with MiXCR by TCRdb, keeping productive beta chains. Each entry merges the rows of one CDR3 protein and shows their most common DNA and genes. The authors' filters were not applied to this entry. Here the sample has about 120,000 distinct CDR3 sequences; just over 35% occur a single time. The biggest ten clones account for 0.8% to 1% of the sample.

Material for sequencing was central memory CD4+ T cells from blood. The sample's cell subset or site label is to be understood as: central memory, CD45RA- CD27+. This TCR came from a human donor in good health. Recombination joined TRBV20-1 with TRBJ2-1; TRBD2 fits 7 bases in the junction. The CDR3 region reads CSARTPPGWGGRSSDEQFF. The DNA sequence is TGCAGTGCCCGGACACCACCCGGATGGGGAGGGAGGTCTTCGGATGAGCAGTTCTTC.